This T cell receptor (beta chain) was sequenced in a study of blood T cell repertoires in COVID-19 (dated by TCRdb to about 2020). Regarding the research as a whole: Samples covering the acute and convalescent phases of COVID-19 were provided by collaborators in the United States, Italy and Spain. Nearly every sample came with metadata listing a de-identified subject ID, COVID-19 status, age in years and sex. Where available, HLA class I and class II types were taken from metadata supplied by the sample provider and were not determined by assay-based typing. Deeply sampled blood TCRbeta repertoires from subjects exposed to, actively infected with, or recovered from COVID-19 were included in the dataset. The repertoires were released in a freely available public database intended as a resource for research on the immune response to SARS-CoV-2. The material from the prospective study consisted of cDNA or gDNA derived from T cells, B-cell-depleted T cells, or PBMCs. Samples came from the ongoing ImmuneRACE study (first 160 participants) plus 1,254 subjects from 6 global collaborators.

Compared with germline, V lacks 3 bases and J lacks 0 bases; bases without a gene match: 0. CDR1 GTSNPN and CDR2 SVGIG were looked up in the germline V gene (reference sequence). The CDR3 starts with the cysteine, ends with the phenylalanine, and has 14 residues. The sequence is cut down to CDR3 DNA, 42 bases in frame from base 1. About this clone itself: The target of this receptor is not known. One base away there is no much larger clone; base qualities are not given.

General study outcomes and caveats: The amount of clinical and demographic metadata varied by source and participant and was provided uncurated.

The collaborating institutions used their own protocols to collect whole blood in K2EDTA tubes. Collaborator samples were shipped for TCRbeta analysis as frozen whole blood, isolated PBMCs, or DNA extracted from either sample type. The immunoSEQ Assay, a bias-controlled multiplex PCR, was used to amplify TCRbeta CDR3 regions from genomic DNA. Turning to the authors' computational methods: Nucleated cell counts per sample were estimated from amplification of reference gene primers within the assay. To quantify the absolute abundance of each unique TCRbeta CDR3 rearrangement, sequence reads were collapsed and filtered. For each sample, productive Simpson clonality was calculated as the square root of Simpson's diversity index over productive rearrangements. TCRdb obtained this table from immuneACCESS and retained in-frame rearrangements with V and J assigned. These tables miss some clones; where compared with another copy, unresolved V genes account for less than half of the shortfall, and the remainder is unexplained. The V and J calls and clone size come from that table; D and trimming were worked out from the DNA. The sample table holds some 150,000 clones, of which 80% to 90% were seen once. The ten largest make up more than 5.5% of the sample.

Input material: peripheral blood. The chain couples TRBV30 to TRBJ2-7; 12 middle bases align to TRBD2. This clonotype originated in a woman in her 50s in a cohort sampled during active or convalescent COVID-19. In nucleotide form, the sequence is TGTGCCTGGAGGGGACTAGCGGGCTCCTACGAGCAGTACTTC. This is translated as CAWRGLAGSYEQYF.